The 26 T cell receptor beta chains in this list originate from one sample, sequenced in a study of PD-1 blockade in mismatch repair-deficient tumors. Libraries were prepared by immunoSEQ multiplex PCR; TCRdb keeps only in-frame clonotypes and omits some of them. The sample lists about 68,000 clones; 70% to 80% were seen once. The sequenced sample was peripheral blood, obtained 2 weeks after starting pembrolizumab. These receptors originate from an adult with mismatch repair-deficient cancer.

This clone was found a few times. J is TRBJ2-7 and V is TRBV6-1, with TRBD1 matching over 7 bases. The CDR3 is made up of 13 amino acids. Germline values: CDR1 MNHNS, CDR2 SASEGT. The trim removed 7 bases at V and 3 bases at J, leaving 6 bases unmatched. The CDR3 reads CASNHRGNYEQYF. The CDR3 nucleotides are TGTGCCAGCAACCACAGGGGAAACTACGAGCAGTACTTC.

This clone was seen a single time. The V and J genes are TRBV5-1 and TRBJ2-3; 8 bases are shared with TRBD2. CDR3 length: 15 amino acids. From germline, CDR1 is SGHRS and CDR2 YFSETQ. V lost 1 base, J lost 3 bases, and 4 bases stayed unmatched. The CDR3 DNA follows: TGCGCCAGCAGCTTGTCGGGAGGGATGACAGATACGCAGTATTTT. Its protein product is CASSLSGGMTDTQYF.

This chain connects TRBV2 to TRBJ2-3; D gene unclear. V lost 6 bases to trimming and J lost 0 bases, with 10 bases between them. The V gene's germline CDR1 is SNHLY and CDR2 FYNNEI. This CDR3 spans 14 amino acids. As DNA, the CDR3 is TGTGCCAGCAGAGACGGATATAGCACAGATACGCAGTATTTT. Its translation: CASRDGYSTDTQYF.

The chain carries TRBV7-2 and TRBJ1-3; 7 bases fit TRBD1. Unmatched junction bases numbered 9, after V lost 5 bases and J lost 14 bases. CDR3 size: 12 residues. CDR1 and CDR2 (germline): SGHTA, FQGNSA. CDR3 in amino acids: CASSHSAGTVYF. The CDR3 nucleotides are TGTGCCAGCAGCCACTCCGCCGGGACAGTATATTTT.

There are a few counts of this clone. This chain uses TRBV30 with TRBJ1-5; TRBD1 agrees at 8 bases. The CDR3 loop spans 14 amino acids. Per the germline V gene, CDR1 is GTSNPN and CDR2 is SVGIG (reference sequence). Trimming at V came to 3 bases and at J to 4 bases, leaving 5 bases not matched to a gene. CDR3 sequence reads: CAWSQGARNQPQHF. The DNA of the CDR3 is TGTGCCTGGAGCCAGGGGGCACGTAATCAGCCCCAGCATTTT.

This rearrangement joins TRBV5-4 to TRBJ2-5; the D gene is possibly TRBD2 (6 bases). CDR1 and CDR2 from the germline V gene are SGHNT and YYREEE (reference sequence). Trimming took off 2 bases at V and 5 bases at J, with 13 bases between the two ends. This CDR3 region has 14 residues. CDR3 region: CASSFPGGRETQYF. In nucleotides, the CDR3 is TGTGCCAGCAGCTTTCCAGGAGGGAGGGAGACCCAGTACTTC. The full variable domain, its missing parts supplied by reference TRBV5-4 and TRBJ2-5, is ETGVTQSPTHLIKTRGQQVTLRCSSQSGHNTVSWYQQALGQGPQFIFQYYREEENGRGNFPPRFSGLQFPNYSSELNVNALELDDSALYLCASSFPGGRETQYFGPGTRLLVL.

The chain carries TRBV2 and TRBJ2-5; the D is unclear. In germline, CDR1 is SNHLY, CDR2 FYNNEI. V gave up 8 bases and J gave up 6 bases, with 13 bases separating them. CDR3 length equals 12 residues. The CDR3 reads CASSETIKTQYF. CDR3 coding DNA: TGTGCCAGCTCGGAGACCATCAAGACCCAGTACTTC.

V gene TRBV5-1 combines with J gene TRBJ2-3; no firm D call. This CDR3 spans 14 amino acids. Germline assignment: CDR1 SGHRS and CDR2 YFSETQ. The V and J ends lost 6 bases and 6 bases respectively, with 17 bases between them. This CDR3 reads CASTRDSFWDTQYF. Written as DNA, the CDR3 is TGCGCCAGCACCCGAGACTCATTCTGGGATACGCAGTATTTT.

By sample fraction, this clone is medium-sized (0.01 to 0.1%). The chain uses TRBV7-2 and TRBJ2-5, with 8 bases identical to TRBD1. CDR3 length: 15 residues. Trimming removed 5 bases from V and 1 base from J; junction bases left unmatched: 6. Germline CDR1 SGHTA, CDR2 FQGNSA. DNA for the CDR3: TGTGCCAGCAGCCCGGGACAGGCCTTCCAAGAGACCCAGTACTTC. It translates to CASSPGQAFQETQYF.

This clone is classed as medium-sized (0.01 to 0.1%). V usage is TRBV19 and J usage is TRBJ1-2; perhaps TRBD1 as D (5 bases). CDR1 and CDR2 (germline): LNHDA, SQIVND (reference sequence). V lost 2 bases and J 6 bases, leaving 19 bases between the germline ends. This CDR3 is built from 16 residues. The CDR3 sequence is CASSIRFSGDPDGYTF. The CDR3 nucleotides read TGTGCCAGTAGTATAAGGTTTTCGGGGGATCCGGATGGCTACACCTTC.

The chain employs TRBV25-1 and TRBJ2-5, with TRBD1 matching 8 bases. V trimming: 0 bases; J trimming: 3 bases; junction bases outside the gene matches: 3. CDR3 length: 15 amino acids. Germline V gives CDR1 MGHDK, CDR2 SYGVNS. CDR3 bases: TGTGCCAGCAGTGAATATCAGGGGGCTAAAGAGACCCAGTACTTC. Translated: CASSEYQGAKETQYF.

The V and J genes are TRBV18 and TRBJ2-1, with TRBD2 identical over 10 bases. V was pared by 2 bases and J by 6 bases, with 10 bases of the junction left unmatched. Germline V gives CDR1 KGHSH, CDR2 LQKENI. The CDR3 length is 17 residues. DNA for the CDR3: TGTGCCAGCTCACCAGTGGGAGCGGGAGGGCCCGCCAATGAGCAGTTCTTC. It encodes CASSPVGAGGPANEQFF.

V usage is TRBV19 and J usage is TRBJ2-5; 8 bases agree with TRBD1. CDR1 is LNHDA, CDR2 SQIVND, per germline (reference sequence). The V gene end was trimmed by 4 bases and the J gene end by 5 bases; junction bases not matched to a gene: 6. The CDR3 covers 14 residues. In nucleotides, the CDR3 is TGTGCCAGTAGTAGAGGACAGGGCTCGGAGACCCAGTACTTC. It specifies CASSRGQGSETQYF.

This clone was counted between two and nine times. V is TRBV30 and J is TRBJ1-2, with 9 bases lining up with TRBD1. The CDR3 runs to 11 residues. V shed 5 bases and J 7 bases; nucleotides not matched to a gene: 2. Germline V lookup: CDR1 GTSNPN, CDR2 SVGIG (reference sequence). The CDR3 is CAWGQGFGYTF. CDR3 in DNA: TGTGCCTGGGGACAGGGGTTTGGCTACACCTTC.

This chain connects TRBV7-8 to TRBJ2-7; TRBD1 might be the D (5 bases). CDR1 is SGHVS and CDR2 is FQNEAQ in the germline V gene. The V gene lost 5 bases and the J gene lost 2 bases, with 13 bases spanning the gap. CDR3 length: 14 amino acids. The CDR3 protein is CASSIGARTYEQYF. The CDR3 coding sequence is TGTGCCAGCAGCATAGGGGCGCGGACCTACGAGCAGTACTTC.

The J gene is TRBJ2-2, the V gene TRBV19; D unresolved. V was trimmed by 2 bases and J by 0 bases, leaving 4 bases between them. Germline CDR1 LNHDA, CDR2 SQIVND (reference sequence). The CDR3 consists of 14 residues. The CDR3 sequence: CASSIQANTGELFF. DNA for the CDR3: TGTGCCAGTAGTATACAGGCGAACACCGGGGAGCTGTTTTTT.

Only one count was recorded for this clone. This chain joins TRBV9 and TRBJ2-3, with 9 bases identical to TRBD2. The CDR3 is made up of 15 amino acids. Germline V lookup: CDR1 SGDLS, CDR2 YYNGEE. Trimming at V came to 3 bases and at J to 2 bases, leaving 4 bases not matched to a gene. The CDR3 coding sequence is TGTGCCAGCAGCGGCACTAGCGGGCTCACAGATACGCAGTATTTT. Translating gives CASSGTSGLTDTQYF. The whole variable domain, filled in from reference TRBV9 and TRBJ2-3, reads DSGVTQTPKHLITATGQRVTLRCSPRSGDLSVYWYQQSLDQGLQFLIQYYNGEERAKGNILERFSAQQFPDLHSELNLSSLELGDSALYFCASSGTSGLTDTQYFGPGTRLTVL.

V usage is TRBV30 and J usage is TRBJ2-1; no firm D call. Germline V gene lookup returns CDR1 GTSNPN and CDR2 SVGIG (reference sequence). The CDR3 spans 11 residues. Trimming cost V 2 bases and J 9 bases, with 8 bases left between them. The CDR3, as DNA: TGTGCCTGGAGTTACACTTCTGAGCAGTTCTTC. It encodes CAWSYTSEQFF.

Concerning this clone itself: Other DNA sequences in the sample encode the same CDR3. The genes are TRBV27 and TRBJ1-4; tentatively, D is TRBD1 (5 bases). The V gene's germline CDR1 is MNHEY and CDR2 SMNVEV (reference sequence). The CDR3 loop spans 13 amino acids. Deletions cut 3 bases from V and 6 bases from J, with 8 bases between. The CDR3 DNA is TGTGCCAGCAGTTTTTCAGGGTATGAAAAACTGTTTTTT. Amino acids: CASSFSGYEKLFF.

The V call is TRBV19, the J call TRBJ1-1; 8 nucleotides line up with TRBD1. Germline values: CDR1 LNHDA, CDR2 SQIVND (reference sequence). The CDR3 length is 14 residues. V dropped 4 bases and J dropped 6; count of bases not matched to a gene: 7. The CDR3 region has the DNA TGTGCCAGTAGTAATCAGGGGGCCAGATCTGAAGCTTTCTTT. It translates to CASSNQGARSEAFF. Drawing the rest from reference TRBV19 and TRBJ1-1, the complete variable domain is DGGITQSPKYLFRKEGQNVTLSCEQNLNHDAMYWYRQDPGQGLRLIYYSQIVNDFQKGDIAEGYSVSREKKESFPLTVTSAQKNPTAFYLCASSNQGARSEAFFGQGTRLTVV.

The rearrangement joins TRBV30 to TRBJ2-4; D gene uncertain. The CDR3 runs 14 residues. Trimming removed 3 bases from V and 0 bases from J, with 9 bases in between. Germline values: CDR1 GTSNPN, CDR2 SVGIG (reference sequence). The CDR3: CAWRETGAKNIQYF. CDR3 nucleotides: TGTGCCTGGAGAGAAACGGGAGCCAAAAACATTCAGTACTTC.

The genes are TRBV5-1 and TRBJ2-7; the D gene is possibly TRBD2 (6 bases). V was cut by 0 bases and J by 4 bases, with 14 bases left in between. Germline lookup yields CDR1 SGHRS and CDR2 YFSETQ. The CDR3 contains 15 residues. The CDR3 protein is CASSLAIGSWYEQYF. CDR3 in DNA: TGCGCCAGCAGCTTGGCCATCGGGAGCTGGTACGAGCAGTACTTC. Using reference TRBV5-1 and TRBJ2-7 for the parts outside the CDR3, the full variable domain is KAGVTQTPRYLIKTRGQQVTLSCSPISGHRSVSWYQQTPGQGLQFLFEYFSETQRNKGNFPGRFSGRQFSNSRSEMNVSTLELGDSALYLCASSLAIGSWYEQYFGPGTRLTVT.

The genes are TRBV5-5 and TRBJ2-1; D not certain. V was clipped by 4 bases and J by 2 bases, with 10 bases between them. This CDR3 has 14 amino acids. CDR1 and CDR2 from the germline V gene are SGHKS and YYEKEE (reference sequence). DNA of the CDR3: TGTGCCAGCAGCCCTTCTGCGACCTACAATGAGCAGTTCTTC. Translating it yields CASSPSATYNEQFF.

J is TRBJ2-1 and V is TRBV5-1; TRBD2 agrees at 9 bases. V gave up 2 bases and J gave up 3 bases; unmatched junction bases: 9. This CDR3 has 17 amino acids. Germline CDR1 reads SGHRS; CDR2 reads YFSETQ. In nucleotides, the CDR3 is TGCGCCAGCAGCTTCGTGGCTAGCGGGATAATCTACAATGAGCAGTTCTTC. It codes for CASSFVASGIIYNEQFF.

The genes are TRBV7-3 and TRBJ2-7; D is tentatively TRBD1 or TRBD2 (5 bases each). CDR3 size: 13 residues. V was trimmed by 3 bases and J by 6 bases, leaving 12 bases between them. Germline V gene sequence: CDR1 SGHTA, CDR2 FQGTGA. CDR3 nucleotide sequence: TGTGCCAGCAGCTTCAGGGAAGGAGGCGAGCAGTACTTC. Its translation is CASSFREGGEQYF. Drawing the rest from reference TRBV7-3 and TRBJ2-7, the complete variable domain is GAGVSQTPSNKVTEKGKYVELRCDPISGHTALYWYRQSLGQGPEFLIYFQGTGAADDSGLPNDRFFAVRPEGSVSTLKIQRTERGDSAVYLCASSFREGGEQYFGPGTRLTVT.

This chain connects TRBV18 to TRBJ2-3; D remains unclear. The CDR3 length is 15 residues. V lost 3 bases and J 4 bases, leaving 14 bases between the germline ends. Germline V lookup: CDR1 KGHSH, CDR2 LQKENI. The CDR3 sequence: CASSPIRADPDTQYF. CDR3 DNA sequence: TGTGCCAGCTCACCCATTCGCGCCGACCCAGATACGCAGTATTTT.